Listed here are 24 T cell receptor beta chains from one sample, sequenced in a study of post-analysis software for immune sequencing data. Findings and caveats of the study: The study found TRBV5-6, TRBV5-1 and TRBV20-1 among a handful of TRBV segments more frequent in patients than controls.

Their antigens are not known. Included in the TCR beta cDNA libraries were unique molecular identifiers. In TCRdb, the PCR reads were re-called with MiXCR into one record per CDR3 protein. Of more than 350,000 distinct CDR3 sequences listed, 30% to 45% are singletons. Sequenced sample: blood. The receptor set was obtained from a girl aged 2-10 years with multiple sclerosis.

A few counts support this clonotype. This chain joins TRBV6-6 and TRBJ2-7; 9 bases match TRBD1. From germline, CDR1 is MNHNY and CDR2 SVGAGI (reference sequence). The CDR3 is 14 residues long. J was trimmed by 4 bases and V by 6 bases; bases with no gene match: 7. The CDR3 nucleotides read TGTGCCAGCAGACCGGGACAGGGTATTTACGAGCAGTACTTC. It specifies CASRPGQGIYEQYF.

This clonotype came up a few times. The chain recombines TRBV5-5 with TRBJ2-3, with a weak D call TRBD1 (5 bases). Trimming pared 0 bases from V and 9 bases from J, leaving 8 bases between. The germline CDR1 and CDR2 sequences are SGHKS and YYEKEE (reference sequence). This CDR3 spans 12 amino acids. CDR3 nucleotides: TGTGCCAGCAGCTTGGACAGGATCACGCAGTATTTT. Translating gives CASSLDRITQYF.

This chain connects TRBV20-1 to TRBJ2-7; unclear D gene. Germline assignment: CDR1 DFQATT and CDR2 SNEGSKA (reference sequence). Trimming stripped 0 bases from V and 12 bases from J, with 21 bases between. The CDR3 length is 14 residues. The CDR3 loop reads CSARDFSAGETRYF. CDR3 nucleotide sequence: TGCAGTGCTAGAGATTTCTCGGCAGGAGAGACCCGGTACTTC.

This clonotype was seen more than once but under ten times. This chain connects TRBV6-5 to TRBJ1-5; unclear D gene. V shed 0 bases and J shed 7 bases, with 10 bases lying between them. CDR3 length: 14 amino acids. Germline V lookup: CDR1 MNHEY, CDR2 SVGAGI. CDR3 sequence (DNA): TGTGCCAGCAGTTACTCGGCTGGGGAGCAGCCCCAGCATTTT. Translation: CASSYSAGEQPQHF.

The chain has TRBV6-5 and TRBJ2-1, with 7 bases lining up with TRBD2. Germline lookup yields CDR1 MNHEY and CDR2 SVGAGI. The V gene end was trimmed by 4 bases and the J gene end by 12 bases; junction bases not matched to a gene: 3. The CDR3 totals 11 residues. DNA of the CDR3: TGTGCCAGCAGTTGGGGCGGGGGGCAGTTCTTC. Residues: CASSWGGGQFF.

This clonotype was seen more than once but under ten times. This chain joins TRBV20-1 and TRBJ2-1; perhaps TRBD2 as D (5 bases). V lost 3 bases to trimming and J lost 6 bases, with 15 bases between them. The germline V gene has CDR1 DFQATT and CDR2 SNEGSKA (reference sequence). The CDR3 has 14 residues. For the CDR3, the DNA is TGCAGTGCTAGTGGGGTAGCGTCACTCAATGAGCAGTTCTTC. Translating gives CSASGVASLNEQFF.

This clonotype was picked up a small number of times. One end of the junction does not line up with germline, which may come from a read error. In DNA form, the CDR3 reads TGTGCCACCAGTGTAGGGGTTGAGTACGAGCAGTACTTC. Translating it yields CATSVGVEYEQYF. The rearrangement links TRBV10-3 to TRBJ2-7; D perhaps matches TRBD1 (5 bases). Germline values: CDR1 ENHRY, CDR2 SYGVKD. This CDR3 is built from 13 residues.

This clonotype was seen a few times. J is TRBJ2-4 and V is TRBV20-1; TRBD2 might be the D (6 bases). The V gene's germline CDR1 is DFQATT and CDR2 SNEGSKA (reference sequence). The CDR3 totals 14 residues. Trimming pared 7 bases from V and 1 base from J, leaving 14 bases between. The CDR3 bases are TGCAGTGGAAAGTACGGAGGGGCCAAAAACATTCAGTACTTC. It specifies CSGKYGGAKNIQYF.

The chain joins TRBV7-9 to TRBJ2-1; D is unresolved. The CDR3 runs 13 residues. The V end was cut by 6 bases, the J end by 4 bases, with 10 bases between. Germline CDR1 reads SEHNR; CDR2 reads FQNEAQ (reference sequence). Here the CDR3 DNA reads TGTGCCAGCAGTCCCCTGCGATACAATGAGCAGTTCTTC. This sequence encodes CASSPLRYNEQFF. Full variable domain (rest looked up from reference TRBV7-9 and TRBJ2-1): DTGVSQNPRHKITKRGQNVTFRCDPISEHNRLYWYRQTLGQGPEFLTYFQNEAQLEKSRLLSDRFSAERPKGSFSTLEIQRTEQGDSAMYLCASSPLRYNEQFFGPGTRLTVL.

CDR3 region: CASSFHSVNTDTQYF. CDR3 DNA: TGCGCCAGCAGCTTCCATAGTGTTAACACAGATACGCAGTATTTT. The J gene is TRBJ2-3, the V gene TRBV5-1; no definite D call. Germline assignment: CDR1 SGHRS and CDR2 YFSETQ. CDR3 length equals 15 residues. Trimming left V 2 bases short and J 2 bases short, with 12 bases between.

This rearrangement joins TRBV2 to TRBJ2-6; 8 nucleotides line up with TRBD1. The germline CDR1 and CDR2 sequences are SNHLY and FYNNEI. The CDR3 has 15 amino acids. Unmatched junction bases numbered 4, after V lost 7 bases and J lost 2 bases. CDR3 in DNA: TGTGCCAGCAATGGACAGGGCACTGGGGCCAACGTCCTGACTTTC. It is translated as CASNGQGTGANVLTF.

A word on this clonotype: Mismatch with germline at one junction end may stem from a read error. The chain links TRBV6-2 or TRBV6-3 to TRBJ1-5; D uncertain. CDR1 and CDR2 (germline): MNHEY, SVGEGT. This CDR3 spans 12 amino acids. CDR3 in amino acids: CASRESSQPQHF. The CDR3 DNA sequence: TGTGCCAGCAGGGAGAGCAGTCAGCCCCAGCATTTT.

This clonotype was seen a single time. The rearrangement links TRBV9 to TRBJ1-1, with no clear D. The CDR3 length is 15 residues. Trimming took 0 bases from V and 2 from J, leaving 11 bases between them. Germline CDR1 SGDLS, CDR2 YYNGEE. The CDR3 loop reads CASSVGSNSNTEAFF. The CDR3 DNA is TGTGCCAGCAGCGTAGGTAGTAACAGCAACACTGAAGCTTTCTTT.

This chain links TRBV5-1 with TRBJ1-1; D not certain. Germline V gene sequence: CDR1 SGHRS, CDR2 YFSETQ. The CDR3 has 14 amino acids. V gave up 2 bases and J gave up 5 bases, with 13 bases separating them. CDR3 coding DNA: TGCGCCAGCAGCTTCGTGTTCGGGGAAACTGAAGCTTTCTTT. This translates into CASSFVFGETEAFF.

This clonotype occurred a few times. V and J are TRBV10-2 and TRBJ1-2; D might be TRBD1 (6 bases). Germline V lookup: CDR1 WSHSY, CDR2 SAAADI. The CDR3 sequence is 13 residues long. V gave up 2 bases and J gave up 5 bases, with 9 bases separating them. Written as DNA, the CDR3 is TGCGCCAGCAGTGAGCCAGGGGTGTATGGCTACACCTTC. The encoded protein is CASSEPGVYGYTF.

The chain has TRBV29-1 and TRBJ1-1, with D perhaps TRBD1 (6 bases). The germline CDR1 and CDR2 sequences are SQVTM and ANQGSEA. The CDR3 consists of 14 residues. Trimming pared 4 bases from V and 4 bases from J, leaving 16 bases between. In DNA, the CDR3 is TGCAGCGTTGCCCGGGACACGGGGGGCACTGAAGCTTTCTTT. Protein sequence: CSVARDTGGTEAFF.

In this sample, this clonotype turned up a few times. The CDR3 DNA is TGCAGTGCTAGCGGGAGTAGGACAGATACGCAGTATTTT. Protein: CSASGSRTDTQYF. The chain recombines TRBV20-1 with TRBJ2-3, with TRBD2 as a possible D gene (6 bases). CDR3 size: 13 residues. Germline V CDR1 and CDR2: DFQATT, SNEGSKA (reference sequence). V gave up 3 bases and J gave up 3 bases, with 10 bases separating them.

The table lists this clonotype with a few counts. One base away lies a much larger clone, so this may be a sequencing read error. The chain has TRBV25-1 and TRBJ2-1, with a possible D match to TRBD2 (5 bases). The CDR3 has 13 residues. Germline lookup yields CDR1 MGHDK and CDR2 SYGVNS. V was shortened by 3 bases and J by 10 bases, with 13 bases between the two germline ends. The CDR3 region has the DNA TGTGCCAGCAGTGATGGGATGGGCGGGGAGCAGTTCTTC. Amino acids: CASSDGMGGEQFF.

The gene calls are TRBV12-5 and TRBJ2-5, with D possibly being TRBD1 (5 bases). V was clipped by 6 bases and J by 0 bases, with 8 bases between them. Per the germline V gene, CDR1 is LGHNT and CDR2 is FRNRAP. CDR3 length equals 13 residues. Written as DNA, the CDR3 is TGTGCTAGTGGGCAGGGTAACCAAGAGACCCAGTACTTC. Protein: CASGQGNQETQYF.

In the case of this clonotype: The CDR3 does not end in the conserved phenylalanine or tryptophan, so this is likely a read error. V and J are TRBV7-2 and TRBJ1-2; 7 bases line up with TRBD1. CDR3 length equals 15 residues. J was trimmed by 4 bases and V by 1 base; bases with no gene match: 6. The germline V gene encodes CDR1 SGHTA and CDR2 FQGNSA. The CDR3 here is CASSLGEGALYGYTC. For the CDR3, the DNA is TGTGCCAGCAGCTTAGGGGAGGGGGCGCTCTATGGCTACACCTGC.

The chain employs TRBV29-1 and TRBJ2-5; weak D call: TRBD1 (6 bases). V lost 4 bases and J lost 3, with 12 bases in between. CDR3 length equals 13 residues. Germline V gene lookup returns CDR1 SQVTM and CDR2 ANQGSEA. In DNA form, the CDR3 reads TGCAGCGTTGTCAGGGGAGAAGAAGAGACCCAGTACTTC. It is translated as CSVVRGEEETQYF.

The rearrangement uses TRBV20-1 and TRBJ2-1, with TRBD2 as a possible D gene (6 bases). Germline-derived CDR1 and CDR2 are DFQATT and SNEGSKA (reference sequence). V was clipped by 1 base and J by 5 bases, with 12 bases between them. CDR3 length: 14 amino acids. This CDR3 is CSARVAAEDNEQFF. The CDR3 DNA is TGCAGTGCTAGAGTAGCGGCCGAAGACAATGAGCAGTTCTTC.

The chain uses TRBV2 and TRBJ2-5; no reliable D call. Between the trimmed V and J ends, which lost 6 bases and 7 bases, there was a span of 12 bases. Germline loops: CDR1 SNHLY, CDR2 FYNNEI. The CDR3 sequence is 12 residues long. The CDR3 sequence is CASSTRPATQYF. The CDR3 DNA follows: TGTGCCAGCAGCACCAGGCCGGCGACCCAGTACTTC.

About this clonotype itself: At one end the junction does not follow the germline gene, possibly because of a read error. This sequence joins TRBV7-9 and TRBJ1-5, with D tentatively TRBD1 (5 bases). Per the germline V gene, CDR1 is SEHNR and CDR2 is FQNEAQ (reference sequence). There are 14 residues in the CDR3. The CDR3 here is CASSATDAYQSQHF. The CDR3 region has the DNA TGTGCCAGCAGCGCGACAGATGCCTATCAGTCCCAGCATTTT.